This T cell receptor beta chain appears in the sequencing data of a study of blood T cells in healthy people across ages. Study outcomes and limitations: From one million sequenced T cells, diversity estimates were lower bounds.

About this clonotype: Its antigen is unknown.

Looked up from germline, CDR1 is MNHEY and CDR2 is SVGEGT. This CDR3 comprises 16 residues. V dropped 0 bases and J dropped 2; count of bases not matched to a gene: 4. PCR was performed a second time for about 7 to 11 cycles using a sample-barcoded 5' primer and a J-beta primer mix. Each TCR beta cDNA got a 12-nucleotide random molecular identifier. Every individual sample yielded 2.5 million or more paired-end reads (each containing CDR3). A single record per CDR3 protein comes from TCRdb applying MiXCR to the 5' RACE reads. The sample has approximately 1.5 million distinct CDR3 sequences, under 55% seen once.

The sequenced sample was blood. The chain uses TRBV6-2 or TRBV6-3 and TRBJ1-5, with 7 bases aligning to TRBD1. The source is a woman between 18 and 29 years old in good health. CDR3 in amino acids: CASSYSEGAGNQPQHF. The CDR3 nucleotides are TGTGCCAGCAGTTACTCGGAGGGGGCCGGCAATCAGCCCCAGCATTTT.